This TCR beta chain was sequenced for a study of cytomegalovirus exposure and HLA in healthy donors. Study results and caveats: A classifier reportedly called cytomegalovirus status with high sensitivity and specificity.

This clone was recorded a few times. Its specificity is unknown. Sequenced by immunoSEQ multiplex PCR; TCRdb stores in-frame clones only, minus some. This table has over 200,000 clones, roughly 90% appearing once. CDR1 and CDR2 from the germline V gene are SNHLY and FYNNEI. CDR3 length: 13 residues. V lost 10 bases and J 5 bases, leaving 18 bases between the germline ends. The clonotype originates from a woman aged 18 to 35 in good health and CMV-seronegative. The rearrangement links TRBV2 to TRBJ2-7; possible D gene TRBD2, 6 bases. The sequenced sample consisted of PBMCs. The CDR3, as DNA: TGTGCCATCCAGGGAGGAACCTGGAACGAGCAGTACTTC. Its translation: CAIQGGTWNEQYF.